The entry below describes one TCR beta chain. Sequenced by immunoSEQ multiplex PCR; TCRdb stores in-frame clones only, minus some. The sample lists about 19,000 clones, about four fifths seen once, with just over 35% in the top ten. This sample was included in a study of sequential checkpoint blockade in melanoma. Specified treatment: randomized to nivolumab then ipilimumab (arm A) or the reverse (arm B). DNA-damaging chemotherapy had not been given to any patient beforehand. Live CD3+CD8+ CD19− CD56− cells were sorted from PBMCs. Germline-derived CDR1 and CDR2 are SGHTA and FQGTGA. The CDR3 is 15 amino acids. V was clipped by 0 bases and J by 10 bases, with 19 bases between them.

The J gene is TRBJ2-7, the V gene TRBV7-3; D is perhaps TRBD1 (5 bases). This receptor was identified in a human donor with melanoma. Sample: CD8+ T cells sorted from blood (inferred from file names), taken from a patient given nivolumab and ipilimumab in sequence. The DNA for the CDR3 is TGTGCCAGCAGCTTAACCTCTGGGGCAGGCGACCGTCAGTACTTC. This gives the protein CASSLTSGAGDRQYF.